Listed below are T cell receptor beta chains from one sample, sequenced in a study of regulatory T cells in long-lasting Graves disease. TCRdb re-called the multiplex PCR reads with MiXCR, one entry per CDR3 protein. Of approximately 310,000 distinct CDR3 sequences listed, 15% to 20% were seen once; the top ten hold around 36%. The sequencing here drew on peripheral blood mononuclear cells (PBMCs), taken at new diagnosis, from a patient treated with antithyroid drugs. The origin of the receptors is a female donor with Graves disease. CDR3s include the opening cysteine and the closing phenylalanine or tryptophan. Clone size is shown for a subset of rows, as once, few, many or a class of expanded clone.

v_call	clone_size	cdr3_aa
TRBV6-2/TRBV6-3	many	CASRPPQGAASGRENEQYF
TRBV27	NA	CASSFGVAGGSTDTQYF
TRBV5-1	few	CASSRAGGEYEQYF
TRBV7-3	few	CASSQGVRGTDTQYF
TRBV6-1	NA	CASSDPSIQGVKNINQPQHF
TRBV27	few	CASGDTFSPTQYF
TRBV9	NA	CASSVEPLLAGGTDTQYF
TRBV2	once	CASNVDYAGQGDEKLFF
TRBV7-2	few	CASSLEVQPQHF
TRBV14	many	CASSQEGRWQANTEAFF
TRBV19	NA	CASSIDSYNEQFF
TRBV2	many	CASRPRLAGVADTQYF
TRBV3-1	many	CASSLQTRGGALPLHF
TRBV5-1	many	CASTPSGNTGELFF
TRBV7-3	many	CASSKNRGPDTQYF
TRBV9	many	CASSGQCEGYNDQSF
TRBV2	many	CASSAFSGAENIQYF
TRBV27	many	CASSLPGTGENTGELFF
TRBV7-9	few	CASSLDRQGNYEQYF
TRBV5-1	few	CASSLERGPYEQYF
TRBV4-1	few	CASSLRGDKTGELFF
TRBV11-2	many	CASSLDRSSGSSYNEQFF
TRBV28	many	CASSPLRDEQFF
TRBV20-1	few	CSALSGDSTYEQYF
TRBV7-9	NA	CASSLVTSRDRGVYGYTF
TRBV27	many	CASSLSRLARDPQYF
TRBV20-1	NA	CSARDYWPGEQFF
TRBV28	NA	CASSLSDPASYSYEQYF
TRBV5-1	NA	CASSLEGGGAYEQYF
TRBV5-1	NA	CASSPTGLIYEQYF
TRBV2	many	CASPFAPISGARGYEQFF
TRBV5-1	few	CASSTLAGAAYNEQFF
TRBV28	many	CASRPPGNYEQYF
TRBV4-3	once	CASSQDPPSSLGNSPLHF
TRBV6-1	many	CASSGAAGARDTQYF
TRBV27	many	CASSAAPTGRINEQYF
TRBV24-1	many	CATSDPMLGTEAFF
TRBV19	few	CASSIDRGSAAQETQYF
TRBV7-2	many	CASSPRLAGVTDTQYF
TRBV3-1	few	CASSDRGSGNTIYF
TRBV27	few	CASGAGLEGPMYEQFF
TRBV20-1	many	CSAPRQGAAFF
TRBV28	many	CASSLSTYGYTF
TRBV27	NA	CASSTGTVYEQYF
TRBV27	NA	CASSFGQNSYEQYF
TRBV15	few	CATSRANWRDLDSYEQYF
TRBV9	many	CASSTKGGGYEQYF
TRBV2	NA	CASNSLAGGTTDTQYF
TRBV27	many	CASSLSKPSHVKSSYNEQFF